This TCR beta chain was profiled in a study of T cell responses to AZD1222 COVID-19 vaccine. Assay used: immunoSEQ multiplex PCR; TCRdb lists only in-frame clones, some missing. The sample lists 130,000 or so clones, roughly 87% occurring once. CDR1 and CDR2 (germline): SGHVS, FNYEAQ. This CDR3 comprises 14 residues. The V gene end was trimmed by 2 bases and the J gene end by 5 bases; junction bases not matched to a gene: 5. The TCR comes from an adult who received the AZD1222 COVID-19 vaccine. The specimen was peripheral blood, collected 28 days after the second AZD1222 dose. The V gene is TRBV7-6, the J gene TRBJ2-5; 7 bases align to TRBD1. The CDR3: CASSLHQGDETQYF. DNA for the CDR3: TGTGCCAGCAGCTTACATCAGGGGGATGAGACCCAGTACTTC.